A single sample is the source of the 31 T cell receptor beta chains below, sequenced in a study of shared clonotypes between healthy human individuals. Sequencing was performed with immunoSEQ multiplex PCR; in TCRdb, only in-frame clones are kept and a portion is missing. The table includes roughly 500,000 clones, 75% to 85% detected once. The sequenced material came from PBMCs. Source of these receptors: a woman in her forties in good health. Some clones in this sample may be carry-over from other donors' samples.

The V and J genes are TRBV28 and TRBJ1-1; no clear D. This CDR3 comprises 14 residues. V shed 6 bases and J shed 1 base, with 12 bases lying between them. Germline V gene lookup returns CDR1 MDHEN and CDR2 SYDVKM. The CDR3 DNA sequence: TGTGCCAGCAGACTGACACAACCGAACACTGAAGCTTTCTTT. It encodes CASRLTQPNTEAFF.

This clone was counted many times. Other DNA sequences in this specimen translate into the identical CDR3. The chain joins TRBV5-6 to TRBJ2-2, with 9 bases that match TRBD1. The CDR3 runs to 16 residues. V shed 4 bases and J 3 bases; nucleotides not matched to a gene: 7. Germline V lookup: CDR1 SGHDT, CDR2 YYEEEE. This CDR3 is CASSPGTGRDTGELFF. The CDR3 nucleotides are TGTGCCAGCAGCCCTGGGACAGGGCGGGACACCGGGGAGCTGTTTTTT.

The rearrangement links TRBV27 to TRBJ1-1, with a possible D match to TRBD1 (5 bases). The CDR3 length is 14 residues. In germline, CDR1 is MNHEY, CDR2 SMNVEV (reference sequence). V was pared by 1 base and J by 1 base, with 7 bases between. This chain's CDR3 is CASSLYRRNTEAFF. CDR3 nucleotide sequence: TGTGCCAGCAGTTTATACAGGAGGAACACTGAAGCTTTCTTT.

Concerning this clone: In the same sample, other DNA sequences code for this CDR3. V and J are TRBV9 and TRBJ1-1, with a weak D call TRBD1 (5 bases). With 0 bases removed from V and 1 base from J, the gap between germline ends came to 7 bases. Germline-derived CDR1 and CDR2 are SGDLS and YYNGEE. The CDR3 is 14 residues long. The CDR3 coding sequence is TGTGCCAGCAGCGTAGCGGGGGGGAACACTGAAGCTTTCTTT. This sequence encodes CASSVAGGNTEAFF.

A few counts support this clone. The chain joins TRBV7-9 to TRBJ2-5; 13 bases fit TRBD2. The length of the CDR3 is 15 residues. Trimming removed 5 bases from V and 5 bases from J; junction bases left unmatched: 5. Germline lookup yields CDR1 SEHNR and CDR2 FQNEAQ (reference sequence). The CDR3: CASSPPTSGRETQYF. The CDR3 DNA reads TGTGCCAGCAGCCCACCGACTAGCGGGAGGGAGACCCAGTACTTC.

The chain is built from TRBV30 and TRBJ1-5; 7 bases match TRBD1. V shed 3 bases, J shed 6 bases, and the junction held 8 bases outside the gene matches. This CDR3 spans 14 amino acids. Germline V gene data show CDR1 as GTSNPN and CDR2 as SVGIG (reference sequence). CDR3 sequence (DNA): TGTGCCTGGAGCGCGAACAGGGGAGGTCAGCCCCAGCATTTT. It translates to CAWSANRGGQPQHF.

This chain connects TRBV19 to TRBJ1-4, with TRBD1 as a possible D gene (6 bases). The length of the CDR3 is 16 residues. The V end lost 4 bases, the J end lost 0 bases, and 12 bases lay between the germline ends. From germline, CDR1 is LNHDA and CDR2 SQIVND (reference sequence). CDR3 DNA sequence: TGTGCCAGTAGTACCGGACAGAAATCAACTAATGAAAAACTGTTTTTT. Encoded protein: CASSTGQKSTNEKLFF.

J is TRBJ2-7 and V is TRBV10-1, with 7 bases matching TRBD1. V shed 3 bases and J 4 bases; nucleotides not matched to a gene: 12. The CDR3 length is 16 residues. Germline CDR1 and CDR2: WNHNN and SYGVQD (reference sequence). This chain's CDR3 is CASSDLGQDLMYEQYF. DNA for the CDR3: TGCGCCAGCAGTGACCTCGGACAGGACCTGATGTACGAGCAGTACTTC.

The chain employs TRBV9 and TRBJ2-3; a possible D gene is TRBD1 (5 bases). This CDR3 is built from 14 residues. Germline V gene sequence: CDR1 SGDLS, CDR2 YYNGEE. Trimming took 2 bases from V and 6 from J, leaving 13 bases between them. CDR3 amino acids: CASSVQGASDTQYF. In DNA form, the CDR3 reads TGTGCCAGCAGCGTCCAGGGTGCCAGCGATACGCAGTATTTT.

The V and J genes are TRBV5-4 and TRBJ2-2; D is possibly TRBD1 or TRBD2 (7 bases each). From germline, CDR1 is SGHNT and CDR2 YYREEE (reference sequence). The V gene lost 1 base and the J gene lost 5 bases, with 18 bases spanning the gap. The CDR3 consists of 17 residues. The chain's CDR3 is CASSLLSQGGRTGELFF. CDR3 DNA sequence: TGTGCCAGCAGCTTGCTCTCCCAGGGGGGGAGGACCGGGGAGCTGTTTTTT. Variable domain in full (rest from reference TRBV5-4 and TRBJ2-2): ETGVTQSPTHLIKTRGQQVTLRCSSQSGHNTVSWYQQALGQGPQFIFQYYREEENGRGNFPPRFSGLQFPNYSSELNVNALELDDSALYLCASSLLSQGGRTGELFFGEGSRLTVL.

This clone was counted once. V and J are TRBV6-5 and TRBJ2-3; the match to TRBD2 covers 7 bases. CDR3 length: 15 residues. After removal of 5 bases from V and 0 bases from J, the junction contained 5 bases not matched to a gene. Germline values: CDR1 MNHEY, CDR2 SVGAGI. For the CDR3, the DNA is TGTGCCAGCAGTCAACTAGCGACTAGCACAGATACGCAGTATTTT. Protein product: CASSQLATSTDTQYF.

In the case of this clone: Distinct nucleotide sequences in the sample also encode this CDR3. The chain recombines TRBV20-1 with TRBJ2-7; D gene ambiguous. Germline-derived CDR1 and CDR2 are DFQATT and SNEGSKA (reference sequence). This CDR3 spans 10 amino acids. V gave up 3 bases and J gave up 0 bases, with 0 bases separating them. In DNA, the CDR3 is TGCAGTGCTAGCTCCTACGAGCAGTACTTC. Translating it yields CSASSYEQYF.

This chain links TRBV28 with TRBJ1-2, with TRBD1 matching over 7 bases. After removal of 6 bases from V and 1 base from J, the junction contained 2 bases not matched to a gene. Germline values: CDR1 MDHEN, CDR2 SYDVKM. There are 13 residues in the CDR3. The CDR3 bases are TGTGCCAGCAGGGCAGGGGGTAACTATGGCTACACCTTC. Translating it yields CASRAGGNYGYTF.

The chain joins TRBV11-3 to TRBJ2-7, with 7 nucleotides matching TRBD2. CDR3 length: 15 amino acids. Germline V gene data show CDR1 as SGHNT and CDR2 as YENEEA. The V gene end was trimmed by 1 base and the J gene end by 4 bases; junction bases not matched to a gene: 7. The CDR3 region is CASSLGGSASYEQYF. In DNA, the CDR3 is TGTGCCAGCAGCTTAGGCGGGAGCGCCAGTTACGAGCAGTACTTC.

The V gene is TRBV27, the J gene TRBJ2-7; D is uncertain. Germline V lookup: CDR1 MNHEY, CDR2 SMNVEV (reference sequence). Trimming took off 2 bases at V and 3 bases at J, with 8 bases between the two ends. The CDR3 extends over 13 amino acids. The CDR3 coding sequence is TGTGCCAGCAGTTTAGTGGGAAGCTACGAGCAGTACTTC. It yields the protein CASSLVGSYEQYF.

The chain employs TRBV11-3 and TRBJ2-7; 9 positions match TRBD2. J gave up 2 bases and V 1 base, and 3 bases lay outside the gene matches. This CDR3 region has 15 residues. CDR1 SGHNT and CDR2 YENEEA come from the germline V gene. Here the CDR3 reads CASSLAAGGPYEQYF. CDR3 nucleotide sequence: TGTGCCAGCAGCTTAGCGGCGGGAGGGCCCTACGAGCAGTACTTC.

V is TRBV5-4 and J is TRBJ2-3; TRBD1 might be the D (6 bases). CDR1 SGHNT and CDR2 YYREEE come from the germline V gene (reference sequence). The length of the CDR3 is 13 residues. The V gene lost 2 bases and the J gene lost 4 bases, with 8 bases spanning the gap. This chain's CDR3 is CASSLQGPDTQYF. CDR3 coding DNA: TGTGCCAGCAGCTTACAGGGCCCAGATACGCAGTATTTT.

This clone was detected once. This sequence joins TRBV5-1 and TRBJ2-5; the D is unclear. Trimming shortened V by 2 bases and J by 2 bases, and 13 bases separated the two germline ends. The CDR3 length is 15 residues. Germline CDR1 reads SGHRS; CDR2 reads YFSETQ. The CDR3 region is CASSFSGGGQETQYF. The CDR3 nucleotides read TGCGCCAGCAGCTTTTCCGGTGGCGGTCAAGAGACCCAGTACTTC.

The chain recombines TRBV28 with TRBJ1-1; TRBD1 is a possible D gene (5 bases). This CDR3 contains 13 residues. Germline CDR1 reads MDHEN; CDR2 reads SYDVKM. V shed 6 bases and J shed 5 bases, with 13 bases lying between them. CDR3 protein: CASSIREETEAFF. The CDR3 bases are TGTGCCAGCAGCATCAGGGAAGAAACTGAAGCTTTCTTT. Supplemented by reference TRBV28 and TRBJ1-1, the full variable domain reads DVKVTQSSRYLVKRTGEKVFLECVQDMDHENMFWYRQDPGLGLRLIYFSYDVKMKEKGDIPEGYSVSREKKERFSLILESASTNQTSMYLCASSIREETEAFFGQGTRLTVV.

V gene TRBV7-8 combines with J gene TRBJ1-2; 10 nucleotides align to TRBD1. Germline loops: CDR1 SGHVS, CDR2 FQNEAQ. The CDR3 consists of 15 residues. With V trimmed by 5 bases and J by 4 bases, 7 bases remained unmatched. CDR3 protein: CASSPGQGMGYGYTF. The CDR3 nucleotides read TGTGCCAGCAGCCCGGGACAGGGGATGGGCTATGGCTACACCTTC.

The rearrangement uses TRBV6-6 and TRBJ2-2; no definite D call. CDR3 length: 15 amino acids. CDR1 MNHNY and CDR2 SVGAGI come from the germline V gene (reference sequence). Trimming shortened V by 0 bases and J by 5 bases, and 10 bases separated the two germline ends. The CDR3 region is CASSYSFRSTGELFF. In DNA form, the CDR3 reads TGTGCCAGCAGTTACTCGTTTAGATCTACCGGGGAGCTGTTTTTT.

Remarks on this clone: A junction boundary mismatches the germline segment, possibly from a read error. V is TRBV7-7 and J is TRBJ2-3, with D tentatively TRBD1 (5 bases). The CDR3 totals 14 residues. Germline assignment: CDR1 SSHAT and CDR2 FNYEAQ (reference sequence). CDR3 loop: CASSQGLRADTQYF. CDR3 nucleotide sequence: TGTGCTAGCAGCCAGGGCCTCAGGGCAGATACGCAGTATTTT.

The CDR3 here is CASSPSGGPLSYEQYF. The DNA for the CDR3 is TGTGCCAGCTCACCATCGGGCGGACCTCTTTCCTACGAGCAGTACTTC. The chain has TRBV18 and TRBJ2-7; D is unresolved. There are 16 residues in the CDR3. Trimming shortened V by 2 bases and J by 1 base, and 15 bases separated the two germline ends. Germline-derived CDR1 and CDR2 are KGHSH and LQKENI.

This chain joins TRBV7-6 and TRBJ2-5, with D hard to call. CDR3 length: 11 residues. V shed 1 base and J shed 4 bases, with 1 base lying between them. Germline V lookup: CDR1 SGHVS, CDR2 FNYEAQ. In DNA, the CDR3 is TGTGCCAGCAGCTTAGTAGAGACCCAGTACTTC. Its translation: CASSLVETQYF.

By proportion, this clone is medium-sized. The sample holds other DNA sequences that translate to the same CDR3. The rearrangement uses TRBV7-2 and TRBJ1-2; D is unclear. The CDR3 contains 12 residues. V was cut by 2 bases and J by 4 bases, with 5 bases left in between. Germline lookup yields CDR1 SGHTA and CDR2 FQGNSA. As DNA, the CDR3 is TGTGCCAGCAGCTTATCCGGCTATGGCTACACCTTC. Translated: CASSLSGYGYTF.

The chain couples TRBV6-6 to TRBJ2-7; 9 nucleotides line up with TRBD1. Germline V CDR1 and CDR2: MNHNY, SVGAGI (reference sequence). CDR3 length equals 14 residues. The J segment lost 0 bases and the V segment lost 5 bases, leaving 2 bases of the junction unmatched. CDR3: CASSGQGPSYEQYF. In DNA, the CDR3 is TGTGCCAGCAGTGGACAGGGGCCCTCCTACGAGCAGTACTTC.

J is TRBJ2-3 and V is TRBV6-5, with no clear D. V shed 6 bases and J shed 5 bases, with 9 bases lying between them. From germline, CDR1 is MNHEY and CDR2 SVGAGI. The CDR3 runs to 12 residues. CDR3 sequence (DNA): TGTGCCAGCAGCAGCTGGGGAGATACGCAGTATTTT. It specifies CASSSWGDTQYF.

The J gene is TRBJ2-5, the V gene TRBV4-1; 9 positions match TRBD2. Germline values: CDR1 MGHRA, CDR2 YSYEKL. The CDR3 extends over 17 amino acids. The J segment lost 0 bases and the V segment lost 0 bases, leaving 5 bases of the junction unmatched. The CDR3 DNA follows: TGCGCCAGCAGCCAAGATCGGGGGACTAGCCACCAAGAGACCCAGTACTTC. It specifies CASSQDRGTSHQETQYF.

This clone was counted a few times. The chain recombines TRBV18 with TRBJ1-1; tentative D call: TRBD1 (6 bases). This CDR3 has 14 amino acids. Trimming cost V 6 bases and J 6 bases, with 17 bases left between them. CDR1 and CDR2 from the germline V gene are KGHSH and LQKENI. The CDR3 DNA reads as TGTGCCAGCTCGGGACAAGGCGGGACCCCTGAAGCTTTCTTT. Translated: CASSGQGGTPEAFF.

This clone was recorded at least ten times. The CDR3 nucleotides read TGTGCCACCAGCAGCCACAGGGGAATGAATCAGCCCCAGCATTTT. Amino acids: CATSSHRGMNQPQHF. The J gene is TRBJ1-5, the V gene TRBV15, with TRBD1 identical over 7 bases. The germline V gene has CDR1 LNHNV and CDR2 YYDKDF (reference sequence). The length of the CDR3 is 15 residues. V dropped 3 bases and J dropped 4; count of bases not matched to a gene: 6.

V and J are TRBV11-2 and TRBJ2-1; either TRBD1 or TRBD2 may fit D (6 bases each). CDR1 and CDR2 (germline): SGHAT, FQNNGV. The CDR3 spans 16 residues. Trimming took 7 bases from V and 0 from J, leaving 16 bases between them. CDR3 residues: CASKPGGGSSYNEQFF. CDR3 in DNA: TGTGCCAGCAAACCAGGAGGGGGGAGCTCCTACAATGAGCAGTTCTTC.